This TCR beta chain was captured by sequencing in a study of shared clonotypes between healthy human individuals. Study-level findings and limits: Donor clonotype sharing was expected to depend on sequencing depth. The genetic and exposure-history diversity represented was limited by few donors.

This CDR3 is 13 amino acids long. Trimming shortened V by 7 bases and J by 7 bases, and 14 bases separated the two germline ends. Germline V gene data show CDR1 as SNHLY and CDR2 as FYNNEI. Assay used: immunoSEQ multiplex PCR; TCRdb lists only in-frame clones, some missing. The table shows about 2 million clones, with roughly 96% occurring only once. With regard to this clone: Its target is unknown.

The sequence was obtained from a man younger than 30 in good health. The sample comprised naive CD4+ T cells sorted from blood. Subset: CD45RA+ positively selected. The chain recombines TRBV2 with TRBJ1-5, with TRBD1 as a possible D gene (5 bases). The CDR3 spells CASTRDVRQPQHF. The CDR3 nucleotides read TGTGCCAGCACCCGGGACGTGAGGCAGCCCCAGCATTTT.